This T cell receptor beta chain was observed in a study of blood T cell repertoires in COVID-19. Study overall: Acute and convalescent COVID-19 samples came from the United States, Italy and Spain.

In the study's own analysis: Quantification of nucleated cells was approximated via reference gene primer amplification. TCRdb keeps only in-frame clones here, not all; method: immunoSEQ multiplex PCR. For V, J and clone size, that table is used; D and trimming come from the DNA. This sample has some 29,000 clones, with roughly three quarters found just once. V gave up 7 bases and J gave up 1 base, with 7 bases separating them. The CDR3 covers 12 residues. Germline CDR1 and CDR2: LGHDT and YNNKEL (reference sequence). The chain links TRBV3-1 (or the pseudogene TRBV3-2) to TRBJ1-1, with D maybe TRBD1 (5 bases). Sequencing was done on a sample of peripheral blood. The sequence was collected from a woman in her 70s with acute or convalescent COVID-19. CDR3 region: CASTGSNTEAFF. DNA of the CDR3: TGTGCCAGCACAGGGTCGAACACTGAAGCTTTCTTT.